The present T cell receptor (beta chain) was sequenced within a study of blood T cell repertoires in COVID-19. About the study: PBMCs, B-cell-depleted T cells, or T cells were the source of the cDNA or gDNA that made up the material.

Source study methods: Amplified reference gene primers provided the basis for estimating nucleated cell counts. Sequenced by immunoSEQ multiplex PCR; TCRdb stores in-frame clones only, minus some. V, J and clone size reflect that table, while D and trimming were determined from the DNA. The table includes some 400,000 clones, around 87% detected once. A Seattle source enrolled patients during active infection and followed them longitudinally. The sequencing input was peripheral blood. The sequence was obtained from a woman aged 30 to 39 with COVID-19, enrolled during active disease.

CDR3 in DNA: TGTGCCAGCAGTTACTCGAGGGACTGGGTCTATGGCTACACCTTC. Amino acid sequence: CASSYSRDWVYGYTF. The V call is TRBV6-5, the J call TRBJ1-2; D possibly corresponds to TRBD1 (5 bases). Between the trimmed V and J ends, which lost 0 bases and 4 bases, there was a span of 12 bases. Germline V gene lookup returns CDR1 MNHEY and CDR2 SVGAGI. The CDR3 length is 15 residues.